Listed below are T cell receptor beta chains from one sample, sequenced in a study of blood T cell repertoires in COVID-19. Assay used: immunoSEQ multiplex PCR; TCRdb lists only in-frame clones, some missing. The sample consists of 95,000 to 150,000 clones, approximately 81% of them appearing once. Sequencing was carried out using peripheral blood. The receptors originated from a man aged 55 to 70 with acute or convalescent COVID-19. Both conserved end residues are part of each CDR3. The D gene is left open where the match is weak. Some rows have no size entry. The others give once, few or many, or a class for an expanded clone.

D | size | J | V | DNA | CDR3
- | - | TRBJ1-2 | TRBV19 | TGTGCCAGTAGTCGTCAGGGTTGGAGCACCTTC | CASSRQGWSTF
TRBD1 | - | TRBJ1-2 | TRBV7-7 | TGTGCCCCCCTCGGGACAGGGATCGGAGGCTACACCTTC | CAPLGTGIGGYTF
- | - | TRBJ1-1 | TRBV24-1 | TGTGCCACCAGTGACCGGGGGGGCACTGAAGCTTTCTTT | CATSDRGGTEAFF
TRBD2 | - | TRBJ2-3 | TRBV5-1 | TGCGCCAGCAGCTTTTTAGCGGGGTTAAGCACAGATACGCAGTATTTT | CASSFLAGLSTDTQYF
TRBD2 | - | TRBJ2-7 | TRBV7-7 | TGTGCCAGCAGCCGCGGGAGCGGGTCCTACGAGCAGTACTTC | CASSRGSGSYEQYF
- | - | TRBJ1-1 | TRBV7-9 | TGTGCCAGCAGTAGGGGGAACACTGAAGCTTTCTTT | CASSRGNTEAFF
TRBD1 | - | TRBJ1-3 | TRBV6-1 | TGTGCCAGCAGTGAACAAACAGGGGATTCTGGAAACACCATATATTTT | CASSEQTGDSGNTIYF
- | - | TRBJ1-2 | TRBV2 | TGTGCCAGCAGTGAAGACAGGAAAAACTATGGCTACACCTTC | CASSEDRKNYGYTF
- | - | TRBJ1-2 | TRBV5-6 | TGTGCCAGCAGCTTGTGGGGAGAGGGCTATGGCTACACCTTC | CASSLWGEGYGYTF
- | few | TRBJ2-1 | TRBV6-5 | TGTGCCAGCAGTTATCGTGGCAGGACTTCCTACAATGAGCAGTTCTTC | CASSYRGRTSYNEQFF
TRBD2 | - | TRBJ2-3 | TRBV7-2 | TGTGCCAGCAGCTTAGGCGGGAGAACAGATACGCAGTATTTT | CASSLGGRTDTQYF
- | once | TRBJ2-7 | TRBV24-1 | TGTGCCACCTCCAGTGGTGACAGCTCCTACGAGCAGTACTTC | CATSSGDSSYEQYF
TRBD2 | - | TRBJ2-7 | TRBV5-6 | TGTGCCAGCAGCTATGGGACTAGCGGGACCTACGAGCAGTACTTC | CASSYGTSGTYEQYF
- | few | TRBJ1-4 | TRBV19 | TGTGCCAGTAATCTAGGACACCGCCCAGAAAAACTGTTTTTT | CASNLGHRPEKLFF
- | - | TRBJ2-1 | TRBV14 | TGTGCCAGCAGCCAAGAACGAGGGAGTATATCCTCCAATGAGCAGTTCTTC | CASSQERGSISSNEQFF
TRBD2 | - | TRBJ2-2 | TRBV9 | TGTGCCAGCAGCGCCCGACTAGCGGGGGCCCGCCGGGAGCTGTTTTTT | CASSARLAGARRELFF
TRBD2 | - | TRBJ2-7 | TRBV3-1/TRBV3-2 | TGTGCCAGCAGTATAGCGGGGGCCAACTCCTACGAGCAGTACTTC | CASSIAGANSYEQYF
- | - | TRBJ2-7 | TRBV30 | TGTGCCTGGAGTGTATCAGGGTCTCGCGAGCAGTACTTC | CAWSVSGSREQYF
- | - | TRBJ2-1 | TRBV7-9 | TGTGCCAGCCTACGCGGCTACAATGAGCAGTTCTTC | CASLRGYNEQFF
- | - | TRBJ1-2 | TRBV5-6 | TGTGCCAGCAGCGTGTATAACAGGGATGAGAATGGCTACACCTTC | CASSVYNRDENGYTF